This TCR beta chain emerged from a study of T cell responses to AZD1222 COVID-19 vaccine. The data were produced by immunoSEQ multiplex PCR, yet TCRdb's version contains in-frame clones alone and is incomplete. The sample includes 130,000 to 150,000 clones, roughly 92% seen only once; the top ten take over 1.5%. Broader study findings: Clonal diversity may have been underestimated in mostly white British donors. Baseline serostatus was positive in only a handful of AZD1222 recipients.

CDR1 is SGHNT and CDR2 is YYREEE in the germline V gene (reference sequence). The V gene lost 4 bases and the J gene lost 1 base, with 14 bases spanning the gap. The CDR3 is 15 residues long. As concerns this clone: The antigen is unknown.

The TCR originated in an adult in good health. The sequencing used peripheral blood, collected on day 0 of AZD1222 vaccination. The chain carries TRBV5-4 and TRBJ1-1; a weak D match, TRBD1 (6 bases). CDR3 protein: CASSGSTGRNTEAFF. The CDR3 DNA sequence: TGTGCCAGCAGCGGTTCGACAGGACGGAACACTGAAGCTTTCTTT.